This T cell receptor beta chain is drawn from a study of shared clonotypes between healthy human individuals. Study findings and constraints: Even with large depth, rarefaction showed that sorted-subset sequencing was incomplete. Represented diversity (both genetic and exposure-history) was limited by the small number of donors.

Per the original methods: There were no quality scores in the junction-only immunoSEQ sequences, so filtering differed. Here immunoSEQ multiplex PCR was the method, and the copy in TCRdb shows in-frame clones only, minus some. That table furnishes V, J and clone size, whereas the DNA furnished D and trimming. There are approximately 1.9 million clones in the sample; 85% to 95% occur only once, and around 1.7% lies in the top ten. The V end lost 4 bases, the J end lost 2 bases, and 16 bases lay between the germline ends. Per the germline V gene, CDR1 is SGDLS and CDR2 is YYNGEE. This CDR3 has 15 amino acids. Positive CCR7 selection of CD45RO-negative cells yielded the naive CD8 cells, and terminally differentiated effector memory CD45RA+ cells were excluded. Every donor was a Caucasian adult from Nashville, Tennessee. This clone was seen only once. Antigen: not known.

The chain links TRBV9 to TRBJ2-7, with D maybe TRBD2 (7 bases). Material: naive CD8+ T cells from PBMCs. The sequence was obtained from a man aged 18 to 35 in good health. Some clones in this sample may be carry-over from other donors' samples. The CDR3 protein is CASSPIGGAPYEQYF. Written as DNA, the CDR3 is TGTGCCAGCAGCCCAATTGGGGGGGCCCCCTACGAGCAGTACTTC.